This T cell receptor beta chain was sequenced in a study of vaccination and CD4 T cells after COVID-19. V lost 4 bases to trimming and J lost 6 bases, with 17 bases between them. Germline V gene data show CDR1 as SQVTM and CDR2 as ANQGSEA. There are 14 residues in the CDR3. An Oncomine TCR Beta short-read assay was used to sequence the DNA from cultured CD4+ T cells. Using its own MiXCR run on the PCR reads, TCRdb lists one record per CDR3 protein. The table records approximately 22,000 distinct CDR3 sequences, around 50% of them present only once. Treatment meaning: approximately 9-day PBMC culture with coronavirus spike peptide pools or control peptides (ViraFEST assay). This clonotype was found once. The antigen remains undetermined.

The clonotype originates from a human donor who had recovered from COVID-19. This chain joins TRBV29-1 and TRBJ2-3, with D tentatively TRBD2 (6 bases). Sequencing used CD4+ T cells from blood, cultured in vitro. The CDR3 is CSVAVGGLGDTQYF. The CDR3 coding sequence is TGCAGCGTTGCCGTTGGAGGGTTGGGGGATACGCAGTATTTT.